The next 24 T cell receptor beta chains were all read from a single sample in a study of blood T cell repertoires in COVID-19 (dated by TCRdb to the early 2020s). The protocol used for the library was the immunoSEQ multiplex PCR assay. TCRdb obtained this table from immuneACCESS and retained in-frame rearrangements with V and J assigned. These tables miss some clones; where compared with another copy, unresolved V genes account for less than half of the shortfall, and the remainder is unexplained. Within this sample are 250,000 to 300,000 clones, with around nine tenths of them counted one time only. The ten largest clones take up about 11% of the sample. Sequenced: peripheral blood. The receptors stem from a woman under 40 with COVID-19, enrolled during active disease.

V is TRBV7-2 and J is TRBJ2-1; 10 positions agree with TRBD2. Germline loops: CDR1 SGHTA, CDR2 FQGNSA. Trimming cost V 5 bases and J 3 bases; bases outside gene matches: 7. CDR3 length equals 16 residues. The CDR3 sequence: CASSLPSGSDYNEQFF. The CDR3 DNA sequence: TGTGCCAGCAGCCTCCCTAGCGGGAGTGACTACAATGAGCAGTTCTTC.

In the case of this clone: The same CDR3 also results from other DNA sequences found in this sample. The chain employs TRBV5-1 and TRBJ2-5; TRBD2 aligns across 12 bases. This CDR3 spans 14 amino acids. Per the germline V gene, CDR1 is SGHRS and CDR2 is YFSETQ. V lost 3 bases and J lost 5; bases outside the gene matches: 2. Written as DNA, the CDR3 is TGCGCCAGCAGCTCCGGGACTAGCGGGGAGACCCAGTACTTC. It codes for CASSSGTSGETQYF.

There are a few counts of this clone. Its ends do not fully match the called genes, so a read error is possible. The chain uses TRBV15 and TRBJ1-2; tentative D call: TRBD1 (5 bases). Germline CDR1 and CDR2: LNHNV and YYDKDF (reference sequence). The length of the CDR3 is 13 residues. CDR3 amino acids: CATSKGVGYGYTF. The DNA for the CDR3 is TGTGCCACGAGCAAAGGGGTAGGATATGGCTACACCTTC.

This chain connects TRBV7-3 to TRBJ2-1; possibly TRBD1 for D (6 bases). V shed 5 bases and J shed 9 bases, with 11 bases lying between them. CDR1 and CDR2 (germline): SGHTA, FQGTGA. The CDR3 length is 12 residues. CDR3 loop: CASSPTGVEQFF. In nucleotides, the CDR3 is TGTGCCAGCAGCCCGACAGGAGTTGAGCAGTTCTTC.

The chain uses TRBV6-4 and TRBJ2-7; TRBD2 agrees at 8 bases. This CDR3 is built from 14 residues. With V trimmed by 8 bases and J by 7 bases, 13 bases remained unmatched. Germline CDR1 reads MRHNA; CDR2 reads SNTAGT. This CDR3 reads CASPLAGLPREQYF. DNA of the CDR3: TGTGCCAGCCCCCTAGCGGGCCTCCCGAGGGAGCAGTACTTC.

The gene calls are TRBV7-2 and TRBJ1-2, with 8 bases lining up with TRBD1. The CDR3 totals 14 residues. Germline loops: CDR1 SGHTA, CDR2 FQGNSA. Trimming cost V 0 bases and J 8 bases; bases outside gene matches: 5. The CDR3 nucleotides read TGTGCCAGCAGCTTAGCGCAGGGGGCGCGAGGCTACACCTTC. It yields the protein CASSLAQGARGYTF.

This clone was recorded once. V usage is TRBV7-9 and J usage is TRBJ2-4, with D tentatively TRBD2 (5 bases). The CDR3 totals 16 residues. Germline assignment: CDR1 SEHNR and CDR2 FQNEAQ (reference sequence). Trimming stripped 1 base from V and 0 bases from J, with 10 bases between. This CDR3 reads CASSLGAGLAKNIQYF. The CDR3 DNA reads TGTGCCAGCAGCTTAGGGGCAGGACTAGCCAAAAACATTCAGTACTTC.

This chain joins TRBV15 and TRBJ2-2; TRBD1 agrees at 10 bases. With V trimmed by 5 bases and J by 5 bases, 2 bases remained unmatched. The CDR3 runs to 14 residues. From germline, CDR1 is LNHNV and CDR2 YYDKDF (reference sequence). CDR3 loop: CATSRTGGTGELFF. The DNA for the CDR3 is TGTGCCACCAGCCGGACAGGGGGGACCGGGGAGCTGTTTTTT.

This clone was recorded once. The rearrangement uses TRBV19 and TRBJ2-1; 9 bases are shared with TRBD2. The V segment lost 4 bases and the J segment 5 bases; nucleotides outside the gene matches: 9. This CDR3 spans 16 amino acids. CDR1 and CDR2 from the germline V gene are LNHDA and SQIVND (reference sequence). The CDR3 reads CASSRLGLANDNEQFF. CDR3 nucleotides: TGTGCCAGTAGTAGACTCGGACTAGCGAACGACAATGAGCAGTTCTTC. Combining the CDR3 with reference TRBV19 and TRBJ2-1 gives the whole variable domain DGGITQSPKYLFRKEGQNVTLSCEQNLNHDAMYWYRQDPGQGLRLIYYSQIVNDFQKGDIAEGYSVSREKKESFPLTVTSAQKNPTAFYLCASSRLGLANDNEQFFGPGTRLTVL.

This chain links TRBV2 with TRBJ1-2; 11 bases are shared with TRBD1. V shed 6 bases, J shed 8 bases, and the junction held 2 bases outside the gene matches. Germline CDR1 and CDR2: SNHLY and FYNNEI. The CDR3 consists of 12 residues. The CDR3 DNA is TGTGCCAGCAGGGACAGGGGGCTCGGCTACACCTTC. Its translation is CASRDRGLGYTF.

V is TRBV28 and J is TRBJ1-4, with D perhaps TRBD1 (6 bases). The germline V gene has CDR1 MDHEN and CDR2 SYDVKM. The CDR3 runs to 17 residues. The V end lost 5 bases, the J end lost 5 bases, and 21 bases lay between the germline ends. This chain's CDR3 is CASSPLLRQDRNEKLFF. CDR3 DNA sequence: TGTGCCAGCAGTCCACTCCTACGACAGGATAGAAATGAAAAACTGTTTTTT.

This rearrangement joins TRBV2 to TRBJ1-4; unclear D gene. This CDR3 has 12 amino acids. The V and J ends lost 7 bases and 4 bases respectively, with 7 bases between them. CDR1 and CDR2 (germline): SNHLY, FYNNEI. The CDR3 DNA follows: TGTGCCAGCAAGGAGAATAATGAAAAACTGTTTTTT. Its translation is CASKENNEKLFF.

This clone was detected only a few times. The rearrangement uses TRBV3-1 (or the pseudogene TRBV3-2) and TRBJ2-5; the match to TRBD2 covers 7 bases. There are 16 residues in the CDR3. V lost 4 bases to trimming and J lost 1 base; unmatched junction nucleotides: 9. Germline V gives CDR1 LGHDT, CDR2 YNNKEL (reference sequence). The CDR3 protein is CASSRPRLAFQETQYF. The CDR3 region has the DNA TGTGCCAGCAGCCGACCCCGACTAGCTTTCCAAGAGACCCAGTACTTC.

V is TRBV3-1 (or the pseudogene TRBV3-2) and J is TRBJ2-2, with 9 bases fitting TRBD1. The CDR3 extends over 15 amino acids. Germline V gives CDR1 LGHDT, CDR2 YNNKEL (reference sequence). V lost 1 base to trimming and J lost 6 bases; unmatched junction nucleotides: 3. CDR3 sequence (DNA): TGTGCCAGCAGCCAAGGGGACAGGGAATCCGGGGAGCTGTTTTTT. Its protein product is CASSQGDRESGELFF.

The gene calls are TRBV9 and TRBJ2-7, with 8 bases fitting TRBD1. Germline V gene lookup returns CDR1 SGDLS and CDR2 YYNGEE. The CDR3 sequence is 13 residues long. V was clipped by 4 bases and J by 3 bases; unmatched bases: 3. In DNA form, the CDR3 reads TGTGCCAGCAGCATGACAGGGGACTACGAGCAGTACTTC. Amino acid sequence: CASSMTGDYEQYF.

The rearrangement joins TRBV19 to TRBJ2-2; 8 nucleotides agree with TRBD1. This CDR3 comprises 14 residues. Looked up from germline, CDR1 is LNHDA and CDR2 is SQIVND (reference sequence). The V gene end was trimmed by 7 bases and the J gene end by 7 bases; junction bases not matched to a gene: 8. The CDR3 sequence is CASTQDRVIGELFF. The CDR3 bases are TGTGCCAGTACCCAGGACAGGGTCATCGGGGAGCTGTTTTTT.

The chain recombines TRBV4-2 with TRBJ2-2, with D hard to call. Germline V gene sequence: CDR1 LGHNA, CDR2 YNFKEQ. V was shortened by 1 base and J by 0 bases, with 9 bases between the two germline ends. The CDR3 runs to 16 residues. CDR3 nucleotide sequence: TGTGCCAGCAGCCAAGTGGTACTGCCGAACACCGGGGAGCTGTTTTTT. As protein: CASSQVVLPNTGELFF.

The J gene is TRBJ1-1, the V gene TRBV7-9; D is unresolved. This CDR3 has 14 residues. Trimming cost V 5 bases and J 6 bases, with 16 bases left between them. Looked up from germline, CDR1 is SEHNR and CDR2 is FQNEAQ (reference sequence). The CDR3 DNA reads TGTGCCAGCAGCAACCGATCAGTGGAGGCTGAAGCTTTCTTT. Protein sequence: CASSNRSVEAEAFF.

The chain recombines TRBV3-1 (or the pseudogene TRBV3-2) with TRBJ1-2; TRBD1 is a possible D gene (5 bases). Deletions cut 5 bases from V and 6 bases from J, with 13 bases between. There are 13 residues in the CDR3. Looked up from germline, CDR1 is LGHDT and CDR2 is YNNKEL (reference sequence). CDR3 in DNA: TGTGCCAGCAGCACCAGGGTCTATCATGGCTACACCTTC. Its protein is CASSTRVYHGYTF.

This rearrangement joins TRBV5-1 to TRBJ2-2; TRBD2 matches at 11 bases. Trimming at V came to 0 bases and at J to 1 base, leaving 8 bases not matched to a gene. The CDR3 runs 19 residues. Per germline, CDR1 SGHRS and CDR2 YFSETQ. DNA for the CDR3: TGCGCCAGCAGCTTGGTACGGCTAGCGGGAGGCGTGAACACCGGGGAGCTGTTTTTT. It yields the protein CASSLVRLAGGVNTGELFF.

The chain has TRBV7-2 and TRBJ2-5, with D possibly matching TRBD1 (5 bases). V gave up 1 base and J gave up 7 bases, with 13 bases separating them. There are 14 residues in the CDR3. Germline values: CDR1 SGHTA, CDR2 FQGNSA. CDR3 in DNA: TGTGCCAGCAGCTTAGTTCCCCCTCAGGGGACCCAGTACTTC. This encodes CASSLVPPQGTQYF.

As DNA, the CDR3 is TGCGCCAGCAGCCAAGCCGGACAGGGTCTCTACGAGCAGTACTTC. This codes for CASSQAGQGLYEQYF. The rearrangement uses TRBV4-1 and TRBJ2-7, with 8 bases aligning to TRBD1. The CDR3 is made up of 15 amino acids. Germline lookup yields CDR1 MGHRA and CDR2 YSYEKL. V shed 1 base, J shed 3 bases, and the junction held 5 bases outside the gene matches.

The CDR3: CASSSQGGETQYF. In DNA form, the CDR3 reads TGTGCCAGCAGCTCCCAGGGTGGGGAGACCCAGTACTTC. The chain carries TRBV7-2 and TRBJ2-5, with D possibly TRBD1 on 5 matching bases. This CDR3 has 13 residues. The V and J ends lost 4 bases and 5 bases respectively, with 11 bases between them. Germline CDR1 and CDR2: SGHTA and FQGNSA.

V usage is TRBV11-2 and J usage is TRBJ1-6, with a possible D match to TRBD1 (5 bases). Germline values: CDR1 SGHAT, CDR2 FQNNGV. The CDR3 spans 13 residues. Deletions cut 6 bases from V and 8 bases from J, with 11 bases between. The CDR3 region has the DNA TGTGCCAGCAGGATAAGCAGGGATTCACCCCTCCACTTT. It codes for CASRISRDSPLHF.